This T cell receptor (beta chain) originates from a study of cytomegalovirus exposure and HLA in healthy donors. Study in general: Samples from HLA-typed donors yielded around 85 million unique TCRs in an early data release. Of about 400 genotyped donors, more than 75% clustered with self-reported Caucasian donors. General study points: The study listed roughly 160 cytomegalovirus-associated TCR beta chains.

Germline CDR1 reads SGHDT; CDR2 reads YYEEEE. CDR3 length: 15 residues. V lost 2 bases, J lost 8 bases, and 9 bases stayed unmatched. PCR primers comprised 60 Vbeta and 13 Jbeta primers. TCRdb keeps only in-frame clones here, not all; method: immunoSEQ multiplex PCR. The sample lists approximately 140,000 clones, around 82% occurring once. On this clone itself: Its antigen is not known.

Every donor was a healthy person donating bone marrow. The source is a man in his forties in good health and CMV-seropositive. The chain carries TRBV5-6 and TRBJ1-1, with TRBD1 identical over 10 bases. Sequencing was done on a sample of PBMCs. In DNA, the CDR3 is TGTGCCAGCAGCTTCTTTAGGACAGGGGGATCGGAAGCTTTCTTT. The encoded protein is CASSFFRTGGSEAFF.